A single T cell receptor (beta chain) is shown here with its context. This specimen belongs to a study of control samples from healthy donors and cancer patients. Clones were read by immunoSEQ multiplex PCR, and TCRdb kept only the in-frame ones, dropping some. Among tens of thousands of clones listed, 70% to 90% were seen once. V lost 4 bases and J lost 6, with 13 bases in between. Germline loops: CDR1 SGHRS, CDR2 YFSETQ. There are 13 residues in the CDR3. The specimen was blood. This clonotype originated in a woman in her forties or fifties in good health. The rearrangement uses TRBV5-1 and TRBJ1-2; possibly TRBD1 for D (6 bases). CDR3 region: CASSTSWGHGYTF. CDR3 bases: TGCGCCAGCAGCACCAGTTGGGGGCATGGCTACACCTTC.